These T cell receptor beta chains were read from a single sample in a study of cytomegalovirus exposure and HLA in healthy donors. Data came from immunoSEQ multiplex PCR; TCRdb stores just in-frame clones and leaves some out. The table includes about 150,000 clones, roughly 80% detected once. What was sequenced was PBMCs. These receptors originate from a boy younger than 10 in good health and CMV-seronegative. Each CDR3 is given with its conserved first and last residue. Fields, in order: D gene, J gene, V gene, clone size, CDR3 protein, CDR3 DNA. A D gene is named only where the DNA matches it firmly. Clone size is not always given. Where it is, it says once, few, many or a class for expanded clones.

d_gene: TRBD1
j_gene: TRBJ2-7
v_gene: TRBV5-4
abundance: once
CDR3aa: CASSLQGFWRYEQYF
CDR3nt: TGTGCCAGCAGTTTACAGGGGTTTTGGCGATACGAGCAGTACTTC

d_gene: TRBD1
j_gene: TRBJ2-1
v_gene: TRBV14
abundance: .
CDR3aa: CASSLKQGGAYNEQFF
CDR3nt: TGTGCCAGCAGCCTCAAACAGGGGGGAGCCTACAATGAGCAGTTCTTC

d_gene: .
j_gene: TRBJ2-6
v_gene: TRBV21-1
abundance: .
CDR3aa: CASSKAKHRVSSGANVLTF
CDR3nt: TGTGCCAGCAGCAAAGCTAAGCACAGGGTAAGCTCTGGGGCCAACGTCCTGACTTTC

d_gene: TRBD2
j_gene: TRBJ2-1
v_gene: TRBV7-2
abundance: .
CDR3aa: CASSLAALAGGINEQFF
CDR3nt: TGTGCCAGCAGCTTAGCAGCACTAGCGGGAGGAATTAATGAGCAGTTCTTC

d_gene: .
j_gene: TRBJ2-1
v_gene: TRBV2
abundance: .
CDR3aa: CASRRLEDHIEQFF
CDR3nt: TGTGCCAGCAGGCGACTAGAGGACCATATCGAGCAGTTCTTC

d_gene: .
j_gene: TRBJ1-2
v_gene: TRBV10-2
abundance: .
CDR3aa: CASSVTRNYGYTF
CDR3nt: TGCGCCAGCAGTGTAACCAGGAACTATGGCTACACCTTC

d_gene: .
j_gene: TRBJ1-4
v_gene: TRBV6-6
abundance: .
CDR3aa: CASSYGGKNEKLFF
CDR3nt: TGTGCCAGCAGTTACGGCGGGAAGAATGAAAAACTGTTTTTT

d_gene: .
j_gene: TRBJ1-5
v_gene: TRBV6-5
abundance: .
CDR3aa: CASSEAQPQHF
CDR3nt: TGTGCCAGCAGTGAGGCGCAGCCCCAGCATTTT

d_gene: .
j_gene: TRBJ2-3
v_gene: TRBV10-3
abundance: few
CDR3aa: CAISESQGGDTQYF
CDR3nt: TGTGCCATCAGTGAGTCGCAGGGGGGAGATACGCAGTATTTT

d_gene: .
j_gene: TRBJ2-1
v_gene: TRBV9
abundance: once
CDR3aa: CASSVVSNGEQFF
CDR3nt: TGTGCCAGCAGCGTAGTAAGCAACGGTGAGCAGTTCTTC

d_gene: TRBD1
j_gene: TRBJ2-7
v_gene: TRBV14
abundance: .
CDR3aa: CASKDRVSYEQYF
CDR3nt: TGTGCCAGCAAGGACAGGGTCTCCTACGAGCAGTACTTC

d_gene: .
j_gene: TRBJ2-1
v_gene: TRBV4-1
abundance: .
CDR3aa: CASSQDNRGAVYNEQFF
CDR3nt: TGCGCCAGCAGCCAAGACAACCGGGGGGCCGTATACAATGAGCAGTTCTTC

d_gene: .
j_gene: TRBJ2-2
v_gene: TRBV4-2
abundance: .
CDR3aa: CASSQDLQATGELFF
CDR3nt: TGTGCCAGCAGCCAGGATTTGCAGGCCACCGGGGAGCTGTTTTTT

d_gene: TRBD2
j_gene: TRBJ2-3
v_gene: TRBV29-1
abundance: .
CDR3aa: CSVLRGGRTDTQYF
CDR3nt: TGCAGCGTTTTGCGGGGGGGCCGGACAGATACGCAGTATTTT

d_gene: .
j_gene: TRBJ1-1
v_gene: TRBV9
abundance: .
CDR3aa: CASSVVVGGTEAFF
CDR3nt: TGTGCCAGCAGCGTAGTGGTGGGGGGCACTGAAGCTTTCTTT

d_gene: .
j_gene: TRBJ1-4
v_gene: TRBV29-1
abundance: .
CDR3aa: CSVALRQNEKLFF
CDR3nt: TGCAGCGTTGCCCTCCGACAGAATGAAAAACTGTTTTTT

d_gene: .
j_gene: TRBJ2-6
v_gene: TRBV7-3
abundance: .
CDR3aa: CASGGSGANVLTF
CDR3nt: TGTGCCAGCGGGGGCAGTGGGGCCAACGTCCTGACTTTC